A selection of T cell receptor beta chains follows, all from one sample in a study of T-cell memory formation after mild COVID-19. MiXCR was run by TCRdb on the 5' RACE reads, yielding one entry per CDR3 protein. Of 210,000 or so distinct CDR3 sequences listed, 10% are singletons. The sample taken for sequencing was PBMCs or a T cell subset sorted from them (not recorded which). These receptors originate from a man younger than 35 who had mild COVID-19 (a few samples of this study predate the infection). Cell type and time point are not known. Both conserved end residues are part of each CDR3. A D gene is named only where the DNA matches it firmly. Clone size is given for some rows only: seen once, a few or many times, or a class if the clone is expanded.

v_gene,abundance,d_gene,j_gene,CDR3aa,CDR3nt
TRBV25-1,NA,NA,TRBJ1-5,CASSGPGGDNQPQHF,TGTGCCAGCAGTGGACCTGGGGGGGATAATCAGCCCCAGCATTTT
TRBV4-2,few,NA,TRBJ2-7,CASSQETLYEQYF,TGTGCCAGCAGCCAAGAGACCCTCTACGAGCAGTACTTC
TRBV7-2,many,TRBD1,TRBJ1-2,CASSPGQGYGYTF,TGTGCCAGCAGCCCGGGACAGGGGTATGGCTACACCTTC
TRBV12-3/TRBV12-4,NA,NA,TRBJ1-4,CASSARAGGGEKLFF,TGTGCCAGCAGTGCCCGGGCGGGCGGAGGGGAAAAACTGTTTTTT
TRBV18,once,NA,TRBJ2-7,CASSPGGNYEQYF,TGTGCCAGCTCCCCGGGCGGCAACTACGAGCAGTACTTC
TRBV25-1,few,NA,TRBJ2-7,CATGSPIYEQYF,TGTGCCACCGGATCCCCTATTTACGAGCAGTACTTC
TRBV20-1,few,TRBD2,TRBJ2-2,CSAAPGGGYTGELFF,TGCAGTGCTGCCCCCGGGGGGGGGTACACCGGGGAGCTGTTTTTT
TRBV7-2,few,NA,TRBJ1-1,CASSLETARFSEAFF,TGTGCCAGCAGCTTAGAGACCGCTCGTTTTTCTGAAGCTTTCTTT
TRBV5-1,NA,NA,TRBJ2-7,CASSVAGMSEQYF,TGCGCCAGCAGCGTTGCAGGGATGAGCGAGCAGTACTTC
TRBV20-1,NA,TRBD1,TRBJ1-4,CSAQLQGGSEKLFF,TGCAGTGCGCAATTACAGGGGGGTAGTGAAAAACTGTTTTTT
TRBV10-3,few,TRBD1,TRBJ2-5,CATAGTAQETQYF,TGTGCCACCGCCGGGACAGCTCAAGAGACCCAGTACTTC
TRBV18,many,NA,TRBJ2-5,CASSPPGGGTETQYF,TGTGCCAGCTCACCACCGGGGGGGGGCACAGAGACCCAGTACTTC
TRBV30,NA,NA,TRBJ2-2,CAWSAVPDLFTGELFF,TGTGCCTGGAGTGCCGTACCGGATCTGTTTACCGGGGAGCTGTTTTTT
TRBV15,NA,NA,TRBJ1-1,CATSRDAGTGNTEAFF,TGTGCCACCAGCAGAGACGCCGGAACAGGGAACACTGAAGCTTTCTTT
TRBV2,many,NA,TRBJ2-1,CASSFPNEQFF,TGTGCCAGCAGTTTTCCCAATGAGCAGTTCTTC
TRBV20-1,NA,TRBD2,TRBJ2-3,CSARSQRDTDTQYF,TGCAGTGCTAGATCGCAGCGGGACACAGATACGCAGTATTTT